The sequence of this T cell receptor beta chain was determined in a study of Ad26.COV2.S vaccination and SARS-CoV-2 variants. Treatment described: some 20 received Ad26.COV2.S at low or high dose, single or two shots; about 5 received placebo; per-sample allocation not given. Day 63 following the first vaccine or placebo injection was when the samples were taken. Some clones are missing from TCRdb's copy, which holds only in-frame ones; the method was immunoSEQ multiplex PCR. Of a few hundred thousand clones listed, approximately 90% are singletons. Per germline, CDR1 SGHAT and CDR2 FQNNGV. CDR3 size: 11 residues. Trimming removed 0 bases at V and 11 bases at J, with 8 bases between.

This clonotype was sampled from a person aged 18-65 years who received the Ad26.COV2.S COVID-19 vaccine or a placebo. This specimen was peripheral blood, taken in a trial of Ad26.COV2.S vaccine versus placebo. The chain employs TRBV11-2 and TRBJ2-7; D gene unclear. The CDR3 DNA follows: TGTGCCAGCAGCTTAGACCCTAGGAAGTACTTC. Protein product: CASSLDPRKYF.